These T cell receptor beta chains were read from a single sample in a study of human CD8 memory T cell subsets. TCRdb reworked the 5' RACE reads into one entry per CDR3 protein, no DNA. The sample table includes fewer than 9,500 distinct CDR3 sequences. Material: CD8+ T cells from PBMCs. Every receptor here comes from a human donor in good health. Both conserved end residues are part of each CDR3. Not every row has a clone size; where given, it reads once, few, many or a size class.

TRBV4-3,TRBJ2-7,-,CASSQDWDIYFSYEQYF
TRBV5-6,TRBJ2-1,-,CASSLSGPYNEQFF
TRBV18,TRBJ2-1,-,CASSPRGRPGQGVASSYNEQFF
TRBV7-6,TRBJ2-7,-,CASSPRDKSYEQYF
TRBV7-9,TRBJ1-1,-,CASSWGAEAFF
TRBV5-1,TRBJ2-2,-,CASSFGRGLGDTGELFF
TRBV28,TRBJ1-5,medium-sized,CASFANGDAFSNQPQHF
TRBV30,TRBJ2-7,-,CAWSVGSGGVTYEQYF
TRBV29-1,TRBJ1-1,-,CSVEGVGLNTEAFF
TRBV10-3,TRBJ2-7,-,CAISEPGQGAYEQYF
TRBV7-6,TRBJ1-2,-,CASSLWGGAGYTF